The source of this T cell receptor (beta chain) is a study of blood T cell repertoires in COVID-19. The authors' processing: Amplifying reference gene primers gave estimates of nucleated cell counts. Sequencing was performed with immunoSEQ multiplex PCR; in TCRdb, only in-frame clones are kept and a portion is missing. V and J calls and clone size follow that table, whereas D and trimming were derived from the DNA. The sample carries under 300,000 clones, 90% to 95% recorded once. The junction had 11 bases not matched to a gene; V was cut back by 5 bases and J by 7 bases. This CDR3 spans 15 amino acids. Germline V gene lookup returns CDR1 SGHRS and CDR2 YFSETQ.

The material sequenced was PBMCs or T cells enriched from blood (not recorded which). This rearrangement joins TRBV5-1 to TRBJ2-7; TRBD2 agrees at 11 bases. The clonotype comes from a woman under 30 who had recovered from COVID-19. Written as DNA, the CDR3 is TGCGCCAGCAGACCACAGACTAGCGGGATAGATGAGCAGTACTTC. Protein product: CASRPQTSGIDEQYF. The variable domain in full, completed from reference TRBV5-1 and TRBJ2-7, reads KAGVTQTPRYLIKTRGQQVTLSCSPISGHRSVSWYQQTPGQGLQFLFEYFSETQRNKGNFPGRFSGRQFSNSRSEMNVSTLELGDSALYLCASRPQTSGIDEQYFGPGTRLTVT.